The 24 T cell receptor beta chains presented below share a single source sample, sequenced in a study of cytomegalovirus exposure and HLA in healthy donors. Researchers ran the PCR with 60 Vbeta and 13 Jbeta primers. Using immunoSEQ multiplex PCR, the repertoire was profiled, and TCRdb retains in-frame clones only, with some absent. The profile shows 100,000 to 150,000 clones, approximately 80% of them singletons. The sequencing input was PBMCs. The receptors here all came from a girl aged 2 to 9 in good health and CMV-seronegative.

The CDR3: CASSSLSGGVTGELFF. CDR3 nucleotide sequence: TGCGCCAGCAGCTCCCTTAGCGGGGGGGTCACCGGGGAGCTGTTTTTT. V is TRBV5-1 and J is TRBJ2-2, with TRBD2 matching over 11 bases. The trim removed 3 bases at V and 4 bases at J, leaving 5 bases unmatched. Germline V CDR1 and CDR2: SGHRS, YFSETQ. The CDR3 is 16 residues long. Combining the CDR3 with reference TRBV5-1 and TRBJ2-2 gives the whole variable domain KAGVTQTPRYLIKTRGQQVTLSCSPISGHRSVSWYQQTPGQGLQFLFEYFSETQRNKGNFPGRFSGRQFSNSRSEMNVSTLELGDSALYLCASSSLSGGVTGELFFGEGSRLTVL.

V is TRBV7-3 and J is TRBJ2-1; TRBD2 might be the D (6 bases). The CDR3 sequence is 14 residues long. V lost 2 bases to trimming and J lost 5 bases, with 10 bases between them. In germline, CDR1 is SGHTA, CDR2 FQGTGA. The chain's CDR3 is CASSLLATHNEQFF. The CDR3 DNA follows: TGTGCCAGCAGCTTACTAGCGACGCACAATGAGCAGTTCTTC.

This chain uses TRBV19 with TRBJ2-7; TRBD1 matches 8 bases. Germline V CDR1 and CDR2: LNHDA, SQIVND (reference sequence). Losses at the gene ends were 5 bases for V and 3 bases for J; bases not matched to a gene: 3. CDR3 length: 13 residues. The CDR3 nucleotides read TGTGCCAGTAGTCAAGGGACAGGCTACGAGCAGTACTTC. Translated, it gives CASSQGTGYEQYF. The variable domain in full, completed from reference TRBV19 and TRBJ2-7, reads DGGITQSPKYLFRKEGQNVTLSCEQNLNHDAMYWYRQDPGQGLRLIYYSQIVNDFQKGDIAEGYSVSREKKESFPLTVTSAQKNPTAFYLCASSQGTGYEQYFGPGTRLTVT.

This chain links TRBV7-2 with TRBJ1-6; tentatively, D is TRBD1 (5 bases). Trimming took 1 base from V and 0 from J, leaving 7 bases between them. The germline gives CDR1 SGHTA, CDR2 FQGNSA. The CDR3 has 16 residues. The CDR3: CASSLGQSSYNSPLHF. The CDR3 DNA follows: TGTGCCAGCAGCTTAGGACAGAGCTCCTATAATTCACCCCTCCACTTT.

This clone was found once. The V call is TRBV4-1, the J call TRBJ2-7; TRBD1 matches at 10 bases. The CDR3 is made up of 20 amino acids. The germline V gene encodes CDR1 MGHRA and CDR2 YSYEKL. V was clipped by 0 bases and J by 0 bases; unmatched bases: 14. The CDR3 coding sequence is TGCGCCAGCAGCCAAGACTTGCTAACCGGGAGACAGGGGGCCTCCTACGAGCAGTACTTC. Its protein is CASSQDLLTGRQGASYEQYF.

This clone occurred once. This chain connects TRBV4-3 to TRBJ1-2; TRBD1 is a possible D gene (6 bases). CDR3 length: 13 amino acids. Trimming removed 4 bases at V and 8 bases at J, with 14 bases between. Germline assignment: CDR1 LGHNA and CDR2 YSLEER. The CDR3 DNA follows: TGCGCCAGCAGCCCCGCAGGGGTGCGCGGCTACACCTTC. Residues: CASSPAGVRGYTF.

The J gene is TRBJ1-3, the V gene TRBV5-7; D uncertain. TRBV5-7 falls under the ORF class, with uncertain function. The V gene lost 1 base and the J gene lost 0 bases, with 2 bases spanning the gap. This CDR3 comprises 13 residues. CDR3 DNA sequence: TGTGCCAGCAGCTTGCACTCTGGAAACACCATATATTTT. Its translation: CASSLHSGNTIYF.

CDR3 loop: CASSLSAGLAGYGETQYF. The CDR3 DNA reads as TGTGCCAGCAGTTTATCTGCGGGACTAGCGGGGTATGGGGAGACCCAGTACTTC. This chain connects TRBV27 to TRBJ2-5, with 13 bases aligning to TRBD2. Germline V gives CDR1 MNHEY, CDR2 SMNVEV (reference sequence). The CDR3 spans 18 residues. The trim removed 0 bases at V and 5 bases at J, leaving 9 bases unmatched.

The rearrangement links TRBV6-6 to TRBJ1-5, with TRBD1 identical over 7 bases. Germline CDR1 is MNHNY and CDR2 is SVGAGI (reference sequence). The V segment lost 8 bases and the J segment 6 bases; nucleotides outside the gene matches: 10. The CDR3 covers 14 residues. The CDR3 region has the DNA TGTGCCAGCGGGCAGACAGGGTCGGCTCAGCCCCAGCATTTT. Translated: CASGQTGSAQPQHF.

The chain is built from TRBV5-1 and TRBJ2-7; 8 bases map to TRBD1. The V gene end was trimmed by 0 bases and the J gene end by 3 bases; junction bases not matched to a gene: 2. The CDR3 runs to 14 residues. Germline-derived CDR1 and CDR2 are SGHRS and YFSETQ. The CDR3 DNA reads TGCGCCAGCAGCTTGGGACAGGGGAACTACGAGCAGTACTTC. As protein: CASSLGQGNYEQYF.

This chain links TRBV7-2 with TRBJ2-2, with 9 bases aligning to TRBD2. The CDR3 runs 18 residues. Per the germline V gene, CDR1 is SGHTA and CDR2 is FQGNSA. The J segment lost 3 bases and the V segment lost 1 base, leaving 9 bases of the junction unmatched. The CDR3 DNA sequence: TGTGCCAGCAGCTTAGTGGTTGCGGGGGGGCGGTACACCGGGGAGCTGTTTTTT. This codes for CASSLVVAGGRYTGELFF.

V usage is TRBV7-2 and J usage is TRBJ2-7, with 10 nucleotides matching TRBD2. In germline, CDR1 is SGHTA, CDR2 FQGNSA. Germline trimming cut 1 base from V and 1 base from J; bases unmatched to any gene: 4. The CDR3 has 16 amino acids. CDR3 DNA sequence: TGTGCCAGCAGCTTAGTAGCGGGAGGCCCTTCCTACGAGCAGTACTTC. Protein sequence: CASSLVAGGPSYEQYF.

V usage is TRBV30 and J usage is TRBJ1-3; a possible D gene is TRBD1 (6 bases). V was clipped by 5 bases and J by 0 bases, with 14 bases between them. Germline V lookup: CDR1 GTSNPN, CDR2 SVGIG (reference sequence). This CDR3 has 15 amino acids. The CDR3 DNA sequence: TGTGCCTGGGGGACGTGGGGGCCCTCTGGAAACACCATATATTTT. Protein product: CAWGTWGPSGNTIYF.

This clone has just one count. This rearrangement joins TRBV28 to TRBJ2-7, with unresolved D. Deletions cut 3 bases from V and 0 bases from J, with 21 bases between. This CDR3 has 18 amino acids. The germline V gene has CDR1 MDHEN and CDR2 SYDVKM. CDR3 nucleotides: TGTGCCAGCAGTTTCGGTTATAGTTTCCTGAGGAGCTCCTACGAGCAGTACTTC. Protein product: CASSFGYSFLRSSYEQYF.

DNA for the CDR3: TGTGCCAGCAGTGAAGCCCTAACCGGGGAGCTGTTTTTT. Its translation is CASSEALTGELFF. This rearrangement joins TRBV2 to TRBJ2-2; D gene unclear. The CDR3 loop spans 13 amino acids. Germline loops: CDR1 SNHLY, CDR2 FYNNEI. V lost 0 bases and J 5 bases, leaving 4 bases between the germline ends.

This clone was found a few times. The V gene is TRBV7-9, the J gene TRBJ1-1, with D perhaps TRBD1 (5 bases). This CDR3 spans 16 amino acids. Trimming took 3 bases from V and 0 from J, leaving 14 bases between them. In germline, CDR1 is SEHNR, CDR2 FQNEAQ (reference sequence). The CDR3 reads CASSFRQGGLNTEAFF. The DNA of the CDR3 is TGTGCCAGCAGCTTTCGGCAGGGAGGCCTGAACACTGAAGCTTTCTTT.

CDR3 in amino acids: CASSVVRQGVGAFF. CDR3 DNA sequence: TGTGCCAGCAGCGTAGTGCGACAGGGGGTTGGAGCTTTCTTT. The J gene is TRBJ1-1, the V gene TRBV9; 9 bases match TRBD1. Looked up from germline, CDR1 is SGDLS and CDR2 is YYNGEE. The J segment lost 10 bases and the V segment lost 0 bases, leaving 7 bases of the junction unmatched. This CDR3 spans 14 amino acids.

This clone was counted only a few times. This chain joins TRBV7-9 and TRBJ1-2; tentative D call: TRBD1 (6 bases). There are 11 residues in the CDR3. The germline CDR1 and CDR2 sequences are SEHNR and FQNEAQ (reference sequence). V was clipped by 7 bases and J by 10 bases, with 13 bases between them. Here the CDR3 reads CASNGGGDYTF. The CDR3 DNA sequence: TGTGCCAGCAATGGGGGGGGCGACTACACCTTC.

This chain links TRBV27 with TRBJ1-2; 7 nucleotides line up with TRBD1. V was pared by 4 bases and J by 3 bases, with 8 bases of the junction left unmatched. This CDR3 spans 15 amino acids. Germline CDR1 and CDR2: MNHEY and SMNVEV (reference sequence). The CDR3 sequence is CASSSGQGDDYGYTF. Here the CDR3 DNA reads TGTGCCAGCAGTTCTGGGCAGGGGGACGACTATGGCTACACCTTC.

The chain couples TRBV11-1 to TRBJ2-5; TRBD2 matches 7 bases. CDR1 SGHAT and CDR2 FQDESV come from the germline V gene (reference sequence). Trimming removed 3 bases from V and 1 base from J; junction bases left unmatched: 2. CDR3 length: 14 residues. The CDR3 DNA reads TGTGCCAGCAGCTTGGGAGGGACCCAAGAGACCCAGTACTTC. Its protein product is CASSLGGTQETQYF.

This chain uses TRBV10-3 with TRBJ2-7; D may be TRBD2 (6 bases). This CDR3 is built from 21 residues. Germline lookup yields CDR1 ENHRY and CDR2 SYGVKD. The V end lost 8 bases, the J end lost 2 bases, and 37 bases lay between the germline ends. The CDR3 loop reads CAIGELPDLERAGPVTYEQYF. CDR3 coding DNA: TGTGCCATCGGGGAGCTGCCAGACCTGGAGCGGGCGGGACCAGTCACCTACGAGCAGTACTTC.

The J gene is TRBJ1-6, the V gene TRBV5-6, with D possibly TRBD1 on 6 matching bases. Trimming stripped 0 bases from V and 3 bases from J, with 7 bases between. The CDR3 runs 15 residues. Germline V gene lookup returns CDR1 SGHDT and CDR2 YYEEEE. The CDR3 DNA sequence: TGTGCCAGCAGCTTGGAACAGGGCTATAATTCACCCCTCCACTTT. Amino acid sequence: CASSLEQGYNSPLHF.

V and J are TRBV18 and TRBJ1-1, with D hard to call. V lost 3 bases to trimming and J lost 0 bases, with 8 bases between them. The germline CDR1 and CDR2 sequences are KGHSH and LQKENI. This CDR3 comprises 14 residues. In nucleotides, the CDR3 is TGTGCCAGCTCACCTCCTGAGGTGAACACTGAAGCTTTCTTT. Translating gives CASSPPEVNTEAFF.

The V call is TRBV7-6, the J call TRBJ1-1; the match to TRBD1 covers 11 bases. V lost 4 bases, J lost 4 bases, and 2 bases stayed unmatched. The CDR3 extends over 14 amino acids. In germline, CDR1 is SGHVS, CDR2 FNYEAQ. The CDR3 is CASSSGTGGTEAFF. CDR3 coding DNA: TGTGCCAGCAGCTCCGGGACAGGGGGCACTGAAGCTTTCTTT.